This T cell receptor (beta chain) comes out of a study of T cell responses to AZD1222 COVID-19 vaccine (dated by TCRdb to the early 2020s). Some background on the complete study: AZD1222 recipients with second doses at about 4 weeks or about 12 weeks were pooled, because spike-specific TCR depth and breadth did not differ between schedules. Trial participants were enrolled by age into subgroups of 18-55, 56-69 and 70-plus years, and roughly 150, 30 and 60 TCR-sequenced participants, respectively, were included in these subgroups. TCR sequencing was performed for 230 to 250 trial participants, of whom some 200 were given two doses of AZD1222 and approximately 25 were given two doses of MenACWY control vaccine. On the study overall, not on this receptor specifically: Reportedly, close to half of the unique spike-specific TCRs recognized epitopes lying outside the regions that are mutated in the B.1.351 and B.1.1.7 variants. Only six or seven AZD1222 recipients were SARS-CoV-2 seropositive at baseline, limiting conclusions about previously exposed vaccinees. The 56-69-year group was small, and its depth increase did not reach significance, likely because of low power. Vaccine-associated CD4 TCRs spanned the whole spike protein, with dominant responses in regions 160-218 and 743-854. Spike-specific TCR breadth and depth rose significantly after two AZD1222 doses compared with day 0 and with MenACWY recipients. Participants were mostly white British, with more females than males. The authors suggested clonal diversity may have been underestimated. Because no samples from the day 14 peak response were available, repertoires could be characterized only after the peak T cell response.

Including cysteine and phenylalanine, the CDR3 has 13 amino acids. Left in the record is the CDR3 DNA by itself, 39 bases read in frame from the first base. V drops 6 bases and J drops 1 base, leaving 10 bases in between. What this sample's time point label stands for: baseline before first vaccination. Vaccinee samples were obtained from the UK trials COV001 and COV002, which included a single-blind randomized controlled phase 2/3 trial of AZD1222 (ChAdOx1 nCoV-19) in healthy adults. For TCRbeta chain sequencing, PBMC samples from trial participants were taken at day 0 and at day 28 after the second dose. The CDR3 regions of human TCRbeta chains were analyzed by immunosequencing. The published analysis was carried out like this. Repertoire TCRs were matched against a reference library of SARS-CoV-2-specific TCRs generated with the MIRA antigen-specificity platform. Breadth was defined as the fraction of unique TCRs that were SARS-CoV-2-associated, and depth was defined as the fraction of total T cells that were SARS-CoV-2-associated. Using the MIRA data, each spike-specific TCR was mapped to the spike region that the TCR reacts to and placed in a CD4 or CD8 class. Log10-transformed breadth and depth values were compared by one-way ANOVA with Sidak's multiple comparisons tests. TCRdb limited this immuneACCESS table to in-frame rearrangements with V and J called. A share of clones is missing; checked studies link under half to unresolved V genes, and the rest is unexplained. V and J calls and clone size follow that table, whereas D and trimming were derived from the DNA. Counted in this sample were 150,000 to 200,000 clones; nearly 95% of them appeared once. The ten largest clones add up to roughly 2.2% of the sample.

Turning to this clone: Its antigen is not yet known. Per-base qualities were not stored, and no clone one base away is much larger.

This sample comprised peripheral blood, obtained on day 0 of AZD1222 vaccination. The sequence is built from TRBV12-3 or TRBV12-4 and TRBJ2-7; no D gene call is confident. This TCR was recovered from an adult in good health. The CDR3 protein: CASSPTVSYEQYF. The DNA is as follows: TGTGCCAGCAGCCCGACTGTATCCTACGAGCAGTACTTC.